One T cell receptor beta chain is described in this entry. Isolated RNA was reverse transcribed into cDNA used as the sequencing template. Measured with immunoSEQ multiplex PCR; TCRdb has only the in-frame clones, and not every one. The profile shows about 150,000 clones, about 60% of them singletons. Germline-derived CDR1 and CDR2 are SQVTM and ANQGSEA. CDR3 size: 14 residues. Losses at the gene ends were 3 bases for V and 2 bases for J; bases not matched to a gene: 3. The sample is drawn from a study of CD8+ T cells in alopecia areata. Study-level information: Twice daily, treated patients received 5 to 10 mg of oral tofacitinib. Tofacitinib treatment spanned 6 to 18 months, with 6 months off drug afterward.

Obtained from alopecia areata patients were lesional scalp punch biopsies along with peripheral blood. The source was CD4+ T cells sorted from blood, collected at week 0. The source is a human donor with alopecia areata. The genes are TRBV29-1 and TRBJ2-3, with 9 bases that match TRBD1. CDR3 bases: TGCAGCGTTGACGACAGGGGGGTCACAGATACGCAGTATTTT. Translating it yields CSVDDRGVTDTQYF.